The source of this T cell receptor (beta chain) is a study of neurological immune-mediated disorders. This clonotype was counted many times. Per the germline V gene, CDR1 is SGHTA and CDR2 is FQGNSA. The germline V and J ends were trimmed by 1 base and 7 bases, with 8 bases remaining between them. This CDR3 contains 12 residues. TCRdb used MiXCR to reprocess the 5' RACE reads, holding one entry per CDR3 protein. There are under 40,000 distinct CDR3 sequences in the sample; 7% to 8.5% occur only once, and approximately 5.4% lies in the top ten. Sequenced material: CD4+ T cells from blood. The chain combines TRBV7-2 with TRBJ2-7, with D unresolved. This TCR came from a middle-aged man in good health. The CDR3 DNA is TGTGCCAGCAGCTTAGAAAGTTGGGAGCAGTACTTC. This translates into CASSLESWEQYF.